Included here is one T cell receptor beta chain sequence, with context. What it recognizes is unknown. These data come from a study of vaccination and CD4 T cells after COVID-19. At the Johns Hopkins FTIC core, DNA taken from cultured CD4+ T cells was sequenced by way of the Oncomine TCR Beta short-read assay. Extraction of genomic DNA was performed on cultured CD4+ T cells. Each CDR3 protein gets one entry after TCRdb re-called the PCR reads with MiXCR. The sample lists about 14,000 distinct CDR3 sequences; around 53% were seen once. The sample's treatment: approximately nine-day PBMC culture with coronavirus spike peptide pools or control peptides (ViraFEST assay). With about 10 ug/ml peptide pools and roughly 10 IU/ml IL-2, PBMCs were cultured at about 2 million per well. CDR1 and CDR2 from the germline V gene are ENHRY and SYGVKD. Trimming cost V 0 bases and J 0 bases; bases outside gene matches: 10. The CDR3 contains 19 residues.

The sequence derives from a human donor who had recovered from COVID-19. The J gene is TRBJ2-1, the V gene TRBV10-3; 8 bases fit TRBD1. Sequencing was carried out using CD4+ T cells from blood, cultured in vitro. The CDR3 reads CAISESSRGRRYSYNEQFF. The CDR3 DNA reads as TGTGCCATCAGTGAGTCGAGCAGGGGGCGCCGCTACTCCTACAATGAGCAGTTCTTC.